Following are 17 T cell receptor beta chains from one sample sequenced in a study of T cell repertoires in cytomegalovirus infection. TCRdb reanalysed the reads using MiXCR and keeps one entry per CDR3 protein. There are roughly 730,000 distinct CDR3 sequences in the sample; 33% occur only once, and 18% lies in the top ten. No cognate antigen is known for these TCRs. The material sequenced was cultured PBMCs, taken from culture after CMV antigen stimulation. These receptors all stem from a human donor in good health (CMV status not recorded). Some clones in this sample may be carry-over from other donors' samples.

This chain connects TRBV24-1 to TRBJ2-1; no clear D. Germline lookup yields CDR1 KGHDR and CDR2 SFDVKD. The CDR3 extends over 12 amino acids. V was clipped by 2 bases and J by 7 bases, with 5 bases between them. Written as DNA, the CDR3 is TGTGCCACCAGTGATTGGACGAATGAGCAGTTCTTC. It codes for CATSDWTNEQFF.

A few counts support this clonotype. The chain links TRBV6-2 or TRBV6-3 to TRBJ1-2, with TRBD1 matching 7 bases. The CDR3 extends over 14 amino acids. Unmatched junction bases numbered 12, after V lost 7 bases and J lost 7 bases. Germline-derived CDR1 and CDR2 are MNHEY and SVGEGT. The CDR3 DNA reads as TGTGCCAGCAACGACAGGGAAGGAACCCGTGGCTACACCTTC. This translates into CASNDREGTRGYTF.

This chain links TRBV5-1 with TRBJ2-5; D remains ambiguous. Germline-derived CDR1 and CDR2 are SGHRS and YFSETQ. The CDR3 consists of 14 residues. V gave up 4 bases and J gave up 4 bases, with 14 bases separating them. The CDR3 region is CASSVTRKGETQYF. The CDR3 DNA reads TGCGCCAGCAGCGTGACTCGGAAGGGAGAGACCCAGTACTTC.

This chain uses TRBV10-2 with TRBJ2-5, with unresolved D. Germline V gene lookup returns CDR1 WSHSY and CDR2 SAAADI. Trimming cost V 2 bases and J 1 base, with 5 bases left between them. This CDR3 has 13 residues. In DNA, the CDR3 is TGCGCCAGCAGTGAGCACAGCCAAGAGACCCAGTACTTC. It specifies CASSEHSQETQYF.

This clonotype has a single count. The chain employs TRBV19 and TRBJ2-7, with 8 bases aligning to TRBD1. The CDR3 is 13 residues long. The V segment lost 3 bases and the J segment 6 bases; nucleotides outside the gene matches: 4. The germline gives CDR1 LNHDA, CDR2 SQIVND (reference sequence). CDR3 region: CASSMDREGEQYF. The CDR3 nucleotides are TGTGCCAGTAGTATGGACAGGGAAGGCGAGCAGTACTTC.

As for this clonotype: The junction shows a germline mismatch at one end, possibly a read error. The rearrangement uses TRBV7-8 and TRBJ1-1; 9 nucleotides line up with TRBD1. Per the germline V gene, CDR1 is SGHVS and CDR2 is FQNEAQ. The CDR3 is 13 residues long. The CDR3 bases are TGTGCCAGCAGCCCACAACGGACAGGGGAGTGCCACTTT. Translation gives CASSPQRTGECHF.

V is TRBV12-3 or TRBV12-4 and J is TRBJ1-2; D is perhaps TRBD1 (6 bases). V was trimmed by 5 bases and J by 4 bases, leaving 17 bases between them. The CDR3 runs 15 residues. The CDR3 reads CASSPNGGLTYGYTF. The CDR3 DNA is TGTGCCAGCAGTCCAAACGGGGGCCTCACCTATGGCTACACCTTC.

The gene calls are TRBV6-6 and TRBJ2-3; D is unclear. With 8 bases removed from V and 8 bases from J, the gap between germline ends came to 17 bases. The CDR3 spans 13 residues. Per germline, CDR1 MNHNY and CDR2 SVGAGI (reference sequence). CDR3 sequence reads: CASLPGGVGTQYF. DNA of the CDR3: TGTGCCAGCCTCCCCGGTGGGGTCGGTACGCAGTATTTT.

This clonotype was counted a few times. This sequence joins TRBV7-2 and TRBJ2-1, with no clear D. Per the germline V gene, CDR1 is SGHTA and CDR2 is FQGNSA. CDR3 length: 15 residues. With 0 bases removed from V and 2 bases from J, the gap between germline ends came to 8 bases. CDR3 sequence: CASSLAGNPYNEQFF. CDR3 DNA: TGTGCCAGCAGCTTAGCGGGTAACCCCTACAATGAGCAGTTCTTC.

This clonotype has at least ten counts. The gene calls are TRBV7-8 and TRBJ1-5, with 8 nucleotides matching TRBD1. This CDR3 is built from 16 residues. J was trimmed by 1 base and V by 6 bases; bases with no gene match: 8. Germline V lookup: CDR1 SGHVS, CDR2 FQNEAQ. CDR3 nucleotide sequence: TGTGCCAGCAGTCCCCGGGACAGGACGAGCAATCAGCCCCAGCATTTT. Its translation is CASSPRDRTSNQPQHF.

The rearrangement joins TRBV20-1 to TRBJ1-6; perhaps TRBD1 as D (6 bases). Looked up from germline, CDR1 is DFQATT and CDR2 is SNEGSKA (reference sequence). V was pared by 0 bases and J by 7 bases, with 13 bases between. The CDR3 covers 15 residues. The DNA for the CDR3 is TGCAGTGCTAGAGATCAGTGGACAGCAAATTCACCCCTCCACTTT. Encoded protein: CSARDQWTANSPLHF.

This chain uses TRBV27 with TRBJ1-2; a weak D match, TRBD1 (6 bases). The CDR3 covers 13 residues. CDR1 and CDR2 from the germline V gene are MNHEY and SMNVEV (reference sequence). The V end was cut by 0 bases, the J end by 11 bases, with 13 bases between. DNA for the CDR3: TGTGCCAGCAGTTTATCGAGGGGGGCAGCTTACACCTTC. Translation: CASSLSRGAAYTF.

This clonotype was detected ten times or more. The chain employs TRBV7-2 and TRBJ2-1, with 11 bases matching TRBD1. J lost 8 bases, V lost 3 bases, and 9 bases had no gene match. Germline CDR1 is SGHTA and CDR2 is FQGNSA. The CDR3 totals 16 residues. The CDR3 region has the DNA TGTGCCAGCAGCTTTGCGGACAGGGGGCTTTTGCATGAGCAGTTCTTC. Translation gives CASSFADRGLLHEQFF.

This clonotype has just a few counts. The DNA for the CDR3 is TGCAGTGCTAGGCGAGGACAGAGAATACAAGAGACCCAGTACTTC. This encodes CSARRGQRIQETQYF. This chain links TRBV20-1 with TRBJ2-5; the D gene is possibly TRBD1 (6 bases). The germline V gene has CDR1 DFQATT and CDR2 SNEGSKA (reference sequence). V was shortened by 3 bases and J by 2 bases, with 16 bases between the two germline ends. CDR3 length: 15 residues.

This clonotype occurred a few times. The CDR3 loop is CASRKIRDRESPLHF. The CDR3 DNA sequence: TGTGCCAGCCGCAAAATCCGGGACAGGGAATCACCCCTCCACTTT. This chain links TRBV2 with TRBJ1-6; 9 nucleotides line up with TRBD1. With 8 bases clipped from V and 10 bases from J, the junction kept 12 bases outside the gene matches. The germline CDR1 and CDR2 sequences are SNHLY and FYNNEI. The CDR3 contains 15 residues.

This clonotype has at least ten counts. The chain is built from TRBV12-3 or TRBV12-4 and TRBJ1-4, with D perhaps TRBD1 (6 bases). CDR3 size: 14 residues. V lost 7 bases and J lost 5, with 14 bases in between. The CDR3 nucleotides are TGTGCCAGCACCCAGGACAGCGAAAATGAAAAACTGTTTTTT. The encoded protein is CASTQDSENEKLFF.

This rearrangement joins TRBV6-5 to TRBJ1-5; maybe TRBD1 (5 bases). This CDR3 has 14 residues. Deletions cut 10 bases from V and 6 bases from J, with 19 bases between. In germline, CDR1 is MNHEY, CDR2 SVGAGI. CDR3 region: CATAVRGEGQPQHF. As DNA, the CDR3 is TGTGCCACCGCCGTTCGAGGGGAGGGTCAGCCCCAGCATTTT.